The text below deals with one T cell receptor (beta chain). What antigen it recognizes has not been identified. No much larger clone exists at a distance of one base, and base qualities are not known. Library method: 5' RACE. The sequencer was an Illumina HiSeq 2500. A second PCR of about 6 to 12 cycles was run with a J-beta primer mix and a sample-barcoded 5' primer. A unique molecular identifier was introduced onto each TCR beta cDNA molecule by a template-switch 5' adaptor carrying 12 random nucleotides. Each sample yielded at least 3 million CDR3-containing paired-end reads. First-strand cDNA was synthesized from all RNA with the Mint cDNA synthesis kit, primed by a TRBC-specific oligonucleotide. Following uracil-DNA glycosylase treatment, all cDNA underwent a first 18-cycle PCR with the universal primers M1SS and BC2_uni_R. Regarding the original processing steps: For normalization, 1 million high-quality reads, each with a distinct molecular identifier, were randomly selected from each sample. Reads with shared molecular identifiers were discarded instead of being binned into consensus sequences. CDR3 identification, clonotype clustering and error correction used MiTCR with a Q25 quality threshold and the strictest error-elimination algorithm. A nonparametric unseen species model with Euler transformation was used to estimate a lower bound on total TCR beta diversity. TCRdb took the public reads, trimmed them with fastp at Q25, ran MiXCR for clone calling and kept in-frame beta chains. Entries that share a CDR3 protein sequence are merged under the most common genes and DNA. The authors' filters were not applied to this entry. In this sample the table shows 910,000 or so distinct CDR3 sequences, roughly 51% of which occur a single time. The ten largest clonotypes hold 20% to 25% of the sample.

The 40 or so donors, aged about 6 to 95 years, were systemically healthy Caucasian individuals from Russia. Each donor gave approximately 9.3 milliliters of peripheral blood, collected into EDTA-treated Vacutainer tubes. Ficoll-Paque density-gradient centrifugation was used to isolate PBMCs, with at least 7 million per sample. Trizol reagent was used to extract total RNA from PBMCs, with at least 6 micrograms per sample. The percentages of naive CD45RAhigh/CD27high T cells were determined by flow cytometry on a PBMC aliquot from every donor. Looking up the germline V gene yields CDR1 MNHEY and CDR2 SVGAGI. The V and J ends are trimmed by 5 bases and 4 bases, leaving 14 bases between them. The CDR3 holds 14 amino acids from the cysteine to the phenylalanine. Kept here is only the CDR3 DNA, which spans 42 bases and is read in frame from base 1. The source of the sample is a study of blood T cells in healthy people across ages (dated by TCRdb to about 2015). General notes on the study: In model experiments, roughly one uniquely barcoded TCR beta cDNA molecule per two T cells was captured by template switching. To track age-related changes in TCR beta repertoire diversity, the study relied on deep sequencing normalized with unique cDNA molecular identifiers. The donors were split into four age groups: young (average 16 years), middle-aged (nearly 40), aged (more than 60) and long-lived (roughly 80). Donors of different ages were randomly distributed across sequencing lanes to avoid experimental bias. Two additional independent replicas of 1 million unique cDNA reads from the same blood draw were analyzed for two donors (one aged 18 to 29 and one aged 80 or older). What the authors observed across the whole study: The long-lived group showed more naive CD4+ T cells, fewer expanded clones and increased TCR diversity than the aged group, suggesting age selection. A strong correlation was found between observed TCR beta diversity and the percentage of naive T cells measured by flow cytometry. Observed TCR beta diversity per million T cells fell roughly linearly with age, and a significant reduction was already apparent by age around 39. Conclusive comparison of naive and antigen-experienced compartments was prevented by the profiling of bulk unsorted PBMCs. Because donor CMV infection status was unknown, age-related changes in expanded clonotypes were potentially confounded. Estimates of total diversity based on one million sequenced T cells were considered lower bounds and underestimates.

This sequence uses TRBV6-5 and TRBJ1-1; a tentative D match to TRBD1 spans 5 bases. The sequence was obtained from a woman in her sixties or seventies in good health. Sequencing was performed on blood. The base sequence is TGTGCCAGCAGTCCTCCCAGGGTAACCACTGAAGCTTTCTTT. Translation gives CASSPPRVTTEAFF.